This TCR beta chain was obtained from a study of T-cell memory formation after mild COVID-19. Trimming cost V 5 bases and J 6 bases, with 10 bases left between them. The CDR3 spans 12 residues. Germline V gives CDR1 SEHNR, CDR2 FQNEAQ (reference sequence). This clonotype appeared a few times. TCRdb reprocessed the 5' RACE reads with MiXCR, giving one entry per CDR3 protein. The repertoire holds 390,000 or so distinct CDR3 sequences, with about 15% as singletons. The clonotype was recovered from a man between 18 and 35 years old who had mild COVID-19 (a few samples of this study predate the infection). Cell type and time point are not known. Specimen: PBMCs or a T cell subset sorted from them (not recorded which). This chain joins TRBV7-9 and TRBJ1-2, with D possibly TRBD1 on 5 matching bases. In DNA, the CDR3 is TGTGCCAGCAGCAAAGGGGCCGATGGCTACACCTTC. This gives the protein CASSKGADGYTF. Full variable domain (remainder filled in from reference TRBV7-9 and TRBJ1-2): DTGVSQNPRHKITKRGQNVTFRCDPISEHNRLYWYRQTLGQGPEFLTYFQNEAQLEKSRLLSDRFSAERPKGSFSTLEIQRTEQGDSAMYLCASSKGADGYTFGSGTRLTVV.